A selection of T cell receptor beta chains follows, all from one sample in a study of cytomegalovirus exposure and HLA in healthy donors. Method: immunoSEQ multiplex PCR; TCRdb's copy keeps in-frame clones and lacks some. The sample totals 200,000 to 250,000 clones. Sequencing was done on a sample of PBMCs. Source of these receptors: a woman aged 25 to 39 in good health and CMV-seropositive. Both conserved end residues are part of each CDR3. D genes are given only for firm matches.

TRBJ1-2 TRBV7-9 TRBD1 CASSLMEGAEGYTF TGTGCCAGCAGCTTAATGGAGGGGGCGGAGGGCTACACCTTC
TRBJ1-1 TRBV5-1 TRBD1 CASSLTGEGHTEAFF TGCGCCAGCAGCTTGACAGGGGAAGGGCACACTGAAGCTTTCTTT
TRBJ2-6 TRBV5-6 NA CASSLGRSGVNVLTF TGTGCCAGCAGCTTAGGTAGATCCGGGGTCAACGTCCTGACTTTC
TRBJ1-2 TRBV29-1 NA CSVEGAAGYGYTF TGCAGCGTTGAAGGGGCCGCGGGCTATGGCTACACCTTC
TRBJ1-5 TRBV2 NA CASRTDSNQPQHF TGTGCCTCCCGGACAGATAGCAATCAGCCCCAGCATTTT
TRBJ1-2 TRBV29-1 TRBD1 CSVEGLDRGAEGYTF TGCAGCGTTGAAGGATTGGACAGGGGTGCGGAGGGCTACACCTTC
TRBJ2-3 TRBV4-1 TRBD1 CASSQRSATGGLFSTDTQYF TGCGCCAGCAGCCAAAGATCTGCGACAGGGGGCCTTTTTAGCACAGATACGCAGTATTTT
TRBJ1-1 TRBV5-1 TRBD1 CASSLARTGRLVLTEAFF TGCGCCAGCAGCTTGGCCCGGACAGGGAGGTTGGTACTCACTGAAGCTTTCTTT
TRBJ2-7 TRBV6-5 NA CASSYSFSVPEQYF TGTGCCAGCAGTTACTCGTTCAGTGTTCCGGAGCAGTACTTC
TRBJ1-1 TRBV28 NA CASSLWRQLNTEAFF TGTGCCAGCAGTTTATGGCGACAGTTGAACACTGAAGCTTTCTTT
TRBJ2-2 TRBV6-5 NA CASRSPGSNTGELFF TGTGCCAGCAGATCCCCAGGTTCGAACACCGGGGAGCTGTTTTTT
TRBJ2-7 TRBV9 NA CASSANSRDSEQYF TGTGCCAGCAGCGCCAACTCTCGGGACTCCGAGCAGTACTTC
TRBJ2-7 TRBV10-3 NA CAISSSTGSYEQYF TGTGCCATCAGTTCCTCCACTGGGAGCTACGAGCAGTACTTC
TRBJ2-3 TRBV4-1 NA CASSQDHQSARMADTQYF TGCGCCAGCAGCCAAGATCATCAGTCGGCTAGGATGGCAGATACGCAGTATTTT
TRBJ2-3 TRBV5-4 TRBD1 CASSSQGAADTQYF TGTGCCAGCAGCTCTCAGGGGGCCGCAGATACGCAGTATTTT
TRBJ1-3 TRBV29-1 NA CSVRRGSGNTIYF TGCAGCGTCCGGAGGGGCTCTGGAAACACCATATATTTT
TRBJ1-3 TRBV5-1 NA CASSLAGEGRNTIYF TGCGCCAGCAGCTTGGCCGGAGAAGGTCGAAACACCATATATTTT
TRBJ2-7 TRBV6-1 TRBD1 CASSARDSSSYEQYF TGTGCCAGCAGTGCCCGGGACAGCAGCTCCTACGAGCAGTACTTC
TRBJ2-7 TRBV5-1 NA CASSLGRRDGFYEQYF TGCGCCAGCAGCTTGGGAAGGCGGGACGGTTTCTACGAGCAGTACTTC
TRBJ2-1 TRBV19 TRBD2 CASSSERGYNEQFF TGTGCCAGTAGTAGCGAGCGGGGCTACAATGAGCAGTTCTTC
TRBJ1-3 TRBV25-1 NA CASSAPQGIGNTIYF TGTGCCAGCAGTGCACCACAGGGCATCGGAAACACCATATATTTT
TRBJ1-1 TRBV5-4 NA CASSWGGRENTEAFF TGTGCCAGCAGCTGGGGGGGAAGGGAGAACACTGAAGCTTTCTTT
TRBJ1-1 TRBV27 NA CASSLSRQSNTEAFF TGTGCCAGCAGTTTATCGAGACAGAGTAACACTGAAGCTTTCTTT
TRBJ1-1 TRBV13 NA CASSSRGRGRIMNTEAFF TGTGCCAGCAGCTCGAGGGGCAGGGGCCGTATCATGAACACTGAAGCTTTCTTT
TRBJ1-1 TRBV19 NA CASSIEGLNTEAFF TGTGCCAGTAGTATTGAGGGTCTGAACACTGAAGCTTTCTTT
TRBJ2-1 TRBV11-2 TRBD2 CASSLDPDGLAGHNEQFF TGTGCCAGCAGCTTAGATCCCGACGGACTAGCGGGGCACAATGAGCAGTTCTTC
TRBJ2-5 TRBV7-2 TRBD2 CASSSGLAGETQYF TGTGCCAGCAGCTCGGGACTAGCCGGAGAGACCCAGTACTTC
TRBJ2-1 TRBV7-9 NA CASSSSSSSYNEQFF TGTGCCAGCAGCTCATCTAGCAGCTCCTACAATGAGCAGTTCTTC
TRBJ1-3 TRBV19 NA CASSITGRRNTIYF TGTGCCAGTAGTATTACAGGTCGTCGAAACACCATATATTTT
TRBJ2-1 TRBV9 NA CASSAYSGPYNEQFF TGTGCCAGCAGCGCCTATAGCGGTCCCTACAATGAGCAGTTCTTC
TRBJ1-2 TRBV27 TRBD1 CASRPTGGYGYTF TGTGCCAGCAGACCGACAGGGGGCTATGGCTACACCTTC
TRBJ2-3 TRBV5-5 NA CASSFVPHTDTQYF TGTGCCAGCAGCTTCGTCCCACACACAGATACGCAGTATTTT
TRBJ1-5 TRBV4-1 NA CASSQVYSFNQPQHF TGCGCCAGCAGCCAAGTTTACAGCTTCAATCAGCCCCAGCATTTT
TRBJ2-4 TRBV7-2 NA CASSLVREYIQYF TGTGCCAGCAGCTTAGTTAGGGAGTACATTCAGTACTTC
TRBJ1-3 TRBV4-3 TRBD1 CASSYQTGGSGNTIYF TGCGCCAGCAGCTACCAAACAGGGGGCAGTGGAAACACCATATATTTT
TRBJ2-7 TRBV5-4 TRBD2 CASSAGGASGYEQYF TGTGCCAGCAGCGCGGGGGGTGCTAGCGGTTACGAGCAGTACTTC
TRBJ2-5 TRBV7-9 NA CASSWWRQETQYF TGTGCCAGCAGTTGGTGGAGGCAAGAGACCCAGTACTTC
TRBJ2-7 TRBV7-9 NA CASTTGRSPGKIYSYEQYF TGTGCCAGCACCACAGGGCGGTCTCCAGGGAAAATATACTCCTACGAGCAGTACTTC
TRBJ2-3 TRBV10-2 TRBD2 CASSDPGLAGTDTQYF TGCGCCAGCAGTGACCCGGGACTAGCGGGCACAGATACGCAGTATTTT
TRBJ1-5 TRBV2 TRBD1 CASRGTGRQPQHF TGTGCCAGCAGGGGGACAGGGAGGCAGCCCCAGCATTTT
TRBJ2-3 TRBV27 NA CASSEPGPTITDTQYF TGTGCCAGCAGCGAACCAGGGCCCACTATCACAGATACGCAGTATTTT
TRBJ2-7 TRBV7-9 NA CASSPSGVSSYEQYF TGTGCCAGCAGTCCCTCCGGGGTTAGCTCCTACGAGCAGTACTTC
TRBJ2-7 TRBV5-1 TRBD1 CASSLQGKSYEQYF TGCGCCAGCAGCTTACAGGGGAAGTCGTACGAGCAGTACTTC
TRBJ2-3 TRBV11-2 NA CASSFRGGLSDTQYF TGTGCCAGCAGCTTCAGAGGAGGTCTATCAGATACGCAGTATTTT
TRBJ2-2 TRBV10-1 TRBD1 CASSDATGTGYGELFF TGCGCCAGCAGTGACGCAACGGGGACAGGGTACGGGGAGCTGTTTTTT
TRBJ2-5 TRBV2 NA CASSLWETQYF TGTGCCAGCAGCCTATGGGAGACCCAGTACTTC
TRBJ2-2 TRBV7-2 NA CASSLSRLGAGGELFF TGTGCCAGCAGCTTATCAAGGCTGGGGGCAGGCGGGGAGCTGTTTTTT
TRBJ1-6 TRBV4-1 NA CASSQGGLDSPLHF TGCGCCAGCAGCCAAGGGGGCTTGGATTCACCCCTCCACTTT
TRBJ1-3 TRBV5-1 TRBD1 CASSTGQANSGNTIYF TGCGCCAGCAGCACGGGACAGGCCAACTCTGGAAACACCATATATTTT
TRBJ1-4 TRBV18 TRBD1 CASSPSPGQGAHTNEKLFF TGTGCCAGCTCACCTAGCCCGGGACAGGGGGCGCATACTAATGAAAAACTGTTTTTT